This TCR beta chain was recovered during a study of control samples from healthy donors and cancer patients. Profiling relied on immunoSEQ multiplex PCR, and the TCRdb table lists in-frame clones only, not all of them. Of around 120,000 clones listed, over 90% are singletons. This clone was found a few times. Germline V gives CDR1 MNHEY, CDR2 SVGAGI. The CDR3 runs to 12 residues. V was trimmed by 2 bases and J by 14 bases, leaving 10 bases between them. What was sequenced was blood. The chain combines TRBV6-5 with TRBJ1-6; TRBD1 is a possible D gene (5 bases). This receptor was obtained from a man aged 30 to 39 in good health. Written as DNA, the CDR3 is TGTGCCAGCAGTTACCCGATGGGGGCCCTCCACTTT. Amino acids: CASSYPMGALHF.